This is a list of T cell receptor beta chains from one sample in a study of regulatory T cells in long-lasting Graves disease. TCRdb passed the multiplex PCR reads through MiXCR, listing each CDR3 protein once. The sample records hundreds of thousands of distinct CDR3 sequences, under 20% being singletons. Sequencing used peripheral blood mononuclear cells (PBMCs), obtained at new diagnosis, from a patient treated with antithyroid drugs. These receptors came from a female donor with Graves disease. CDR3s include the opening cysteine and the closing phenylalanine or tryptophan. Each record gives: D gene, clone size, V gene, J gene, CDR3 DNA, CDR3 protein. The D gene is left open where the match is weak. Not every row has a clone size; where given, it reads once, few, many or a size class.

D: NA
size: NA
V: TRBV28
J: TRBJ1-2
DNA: TGTGCCAGCAGGCCACAGGGAGGCCGAAAACTCTATGGCTACACCTTC
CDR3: CASRPQGGRKLYGYTF

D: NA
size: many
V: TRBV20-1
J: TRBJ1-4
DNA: TGCAGTGCGACGGGACAAGCTGAAAAACTGTTTTTT
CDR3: CSATGQAEKLFF

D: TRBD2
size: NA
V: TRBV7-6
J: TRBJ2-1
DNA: TGTGCCAGCAGCTTAGGTGGCGGGAGGGCCACTGAGCAGTTCTTC
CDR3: CASSLGGGRATEQFF

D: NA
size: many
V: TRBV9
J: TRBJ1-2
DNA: TGTGCCAGCCAGCGTGGGGCTGGCTACACCTTC
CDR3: CASQRGAGYTF

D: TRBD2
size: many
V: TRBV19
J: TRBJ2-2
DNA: TGTGCCAGTAGTCCTACTGCGGGAGAACGAACCGGGGAGCTGTTTTTT
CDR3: CASSPTAGERTGELFF

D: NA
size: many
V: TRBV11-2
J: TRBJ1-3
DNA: TGTGCCAGCAGCCCGACAGTTGGAAACACCATATATTTT
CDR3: CASSPTVGNTIYF

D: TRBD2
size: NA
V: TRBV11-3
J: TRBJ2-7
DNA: TGTGCCAGCAGCTTGGACAATAGCGGGAGCTACGAGCAGTACTTC
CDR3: CASSLDNSGSYEQYF

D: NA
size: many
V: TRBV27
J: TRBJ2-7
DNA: TGTGCCAGCAGTCCCGGACAGCTTGGCTACGAGCAGTACTTC
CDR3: CASSPGQLGYEQYF

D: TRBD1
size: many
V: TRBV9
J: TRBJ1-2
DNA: TGTGCCAGCAGCGCCTCAGGGGGATCCTCCTATGGCTACACCTTC
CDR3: CASSASGGSSYGYTF

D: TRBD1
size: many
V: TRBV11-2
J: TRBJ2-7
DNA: TGTGCCAGCAACCCGGGACAGGTCACCTACGAGCAGTACTTC
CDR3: CASNPGQVTYEQYF

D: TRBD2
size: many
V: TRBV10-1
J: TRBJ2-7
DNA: TGCGCCAGCAGTGCCCGGACTAGCGGGATCTACGAGCAGTACTTC
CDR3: CASSARTSGIYEQYF

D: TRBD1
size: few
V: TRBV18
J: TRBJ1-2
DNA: TGTGCCAGCTCTCCCGGGACAGGGCACTATGGCTACACCTTC
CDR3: CASSPGTGHYGYTF

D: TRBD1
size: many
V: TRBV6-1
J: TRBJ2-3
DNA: TGTGCCAGCATGGCTAGAGGGGGCGGCACAGATACGCAGTATTTT
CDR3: CASMARGGGTDTQYF

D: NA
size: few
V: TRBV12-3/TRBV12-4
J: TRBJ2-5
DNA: TGTGCCTGCAGTTTAAGGCTGCCGGCAACTACTCCAGAATGGACCCAGTACTTC
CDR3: CACSLRLPATTPEWTQYF

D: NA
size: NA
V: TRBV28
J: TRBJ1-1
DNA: TGTGCCAGCAGTTCCTATGATAAGAGGGAAGCTTTCTTT
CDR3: CASSSYDKREAFF

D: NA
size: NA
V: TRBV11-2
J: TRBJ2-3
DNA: TGTGCCAGCAGCTTAGACCTCCCACCGGGCGGGATAAGCACAGATACGCAGTATTTT
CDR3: CASSLDLPPGGISTDTQYF

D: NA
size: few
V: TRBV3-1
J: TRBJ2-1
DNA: TGTGCCAGCAGCCAAGCTCCACCTGGGGATGAGCAGTTCTTC
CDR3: CASSQAPPGDEQFF

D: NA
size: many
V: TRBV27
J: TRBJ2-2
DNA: TGTGCCAGCAGTTTGCAGATCCGACAGGCGAACACCGGGGAGCTGTTTTTT
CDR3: CASSLQIRQANTGELFF

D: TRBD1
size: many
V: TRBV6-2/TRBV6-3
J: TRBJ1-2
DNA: TGTGCCAGCAGTGGGGACAGAGCTAACTATGGCTACACCTTC
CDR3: CASSGDRANYGYTF

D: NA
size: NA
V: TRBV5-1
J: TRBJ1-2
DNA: TGCGCCAGCTCCCTAGGGGGTAGTACCCACGCTTTCTATGGCTACACCTTC
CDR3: CASSLGGSTHAFYGYTF

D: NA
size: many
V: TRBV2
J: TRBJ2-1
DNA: TGTGCCAGCAAGACTGAAATGGGACCCCTTCGTAATGAGCAGTTCTTC
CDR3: CASKTEMGPLRNEQFF

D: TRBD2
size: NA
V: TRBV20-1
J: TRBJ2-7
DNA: TGCAGTGCTAGAGATGTACTCCCGGGACTAGCGGGAGGGCTTTCCCTGGGCGAGCAGTACTTC
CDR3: CSARDVLPGLAGGLSLGEQYF